This T cell receptor beta chain was captured by sequencing in a study of cytomegalovirus exposure and HLA in healthy donors. Whole-study results and caveats: TCR beta chains numbering some 160 were designated cytomegalovirus-associated. The classifier reportedly diagnosed cytomegalovirus status with high sensitivity and specificity.

From germline, CDR1 is SSHAT and CDR2 FNYEAQ (reference sequence). The CDR3 loop spans 14 amino acids. The method was immunoSEQ multiplex PCR; TCRdb's version includes in-frame clones alone and lacks a portion of them. The sample has over 150,000 clones, roughly 86% seen once. Concerning this clone itself: The target antigen is unknown. Germline is not matched at one junction end, which may reflect a read error.

The receptor was isolated from a young man in good health and CMV-seropositive. The chain joins TRBV7-7 to TRBJ2-1; D perhaps matches TRBD2 (6 bases). The sequenced sample was PBMCs. Written as DNA, the CDR3 is TGTGCTAGCAGTCAGGGACTGGGGAACAATGAGCAGTTCTTC. It is translated as CASSQGLGNNEQFF.